Below, 26 T cell receptor beta chains from the same sample are listed, as sequenced in a study of T cells in Graves' hyperthyroidism and ophthalmopathy. Template material for amplifying TCR beta CDR3 regions consisted of RNA transcripts. Carried out on the TCR CDR3, a first-round RT-PCR used the HTBI primer set. MiXCR, applied by TCRdb to the multiplex PCR reads, yields one record per CDR3 protein. The sample has around 610,000 distinct CDR3 sequences; roughly 14% are singletons. Sample: blood. Receptors were obtained from a woman in her 40s with Graves' ophthalmopathy.

Ten or more counts support this clonotype. J is TRBJ2-7 and V is TRBV7-6; D possibly corresponds to TRBD1 (6 bases). From germline, CDR1 is SGHVS and CDR2 FNYEAQ. The V end was cut by 0 bases, the J end by 6 bases, with 9 bases between. This CDR3 spans 13 amino acids. CDR3 sequence reads: CASSLAGQSEQYF. CDR3 DNA: TGTGCCAGCAGCTTAGCTGGACAGAGCGAGCAGTACTTC.

This clonotype occurred many times. J is TRBJ1-2 and V is TRBV6-5; D ambiguous. CDR3 size: 13 residues. V lost 2 bases, J lost 1 base, and 5 bases lay in between. Germline CDR1 MNHEY, CDR2 SVGAGI. The CDR3 coding sequence is TGTGCCAGCAGTTACCGGAATAACTATGGCTACACCTTC. It yields the protein CASSYRNNYGYTF.

This clonotype appeared a few times. Germline and junction disagree at one end, which may indicate a read error. The chain recombines TRBV7-2 with TRBJ2-5, with TRBD1 matching 7 bases. The germline V gene has CDR1 SGHTA and CDR2 FQGNSA. This CDR3 comprises 16 residues. This CDR3 reads CASSSPPGQLQGTQYF. In DNA, the CDR3 is TGTGCCAGCAGCTCCCCACCGGGACAGTTACAAGGGACCCAGTACTTC.

The chain employs TRBV5-1 and TRBJ1-2, with no clear D. Trimming shortened V by 6 bases and J by 7 bases, and 19 bases separated the two germline ends. Germline V gene lookup returns CDR1 SGHRS and CDR2 YFSETQ. This CDR3 has 14 residues. The CDR3 spells CASKGETHFSGYTF. As DNA, the CDR3 is TGCGCCAGCAAAGGCGAAACCCATTTTAGTGGCTACACCTTC.

The chain links TRBV6-2 or TRBV6-3 to TRBJ1-1; possibly TRBD1 for D (5 bases). V gave up 6 bases and J gave up 6 bases, with 14 bases separating them. Germline V gene lookup returns CDR1 MNHEY and CDR2 SVGEGT. The CDR3 totals 13 residues. Here the CDR3 DNA reads TGTGCCAGCAGCGCAGGTGGGGGGTCTGAAGCTTTCTTT. The encoded protein is CASSAGGGSEAFF.

This clonotype showed up just a few times. This sequence joins TRBV19 and TRBJ2-1; weak D call: TRBD2 (6 bases). The CDR3 is 15 amino acids. Germline values: CDR1 LNHDA, CDR2 SQIVND (reference sequence). The V end lost 1 base, the J end lost 7 bases, and 14 bases lay between the germline ends. This CDR3 reads CASSIASAGGNEQFF. CDR3 nucleotides: TGTGCCAGTAGTATAGCGTCAGCCGGGGGAAATGAGCAGTTCTTC.

This clonotype was counted many times. J is TRBJ2-7 and V is TRBV11-2; 11 bases agree with TRBD2. The germline V gene has CDR1 SGHAT and CDR2 FQNNGV. V lost 4 bases to trimming and J lost 4 bases; unmatched junction nucleotides: 12. There are 17 residues in the CDR3. The CDR3 reads CASSSATSGIGSYEQYF. The CDR3 DNA sequence: TGTGCCAGCAGCTCCGCGACTAGCGGGATCGGGAGTTACGAGCAGTACTTC.

The V and J genes are TRBV6-2 or TRBV6-3 and TRBJ1-2, with D unresolved. The CDR3 has 13 amino acids. Germline lookup yields CDR1 MNHEY and CDR2 SVGEGT. Trimming stripped 11 bases from V and 6 bases from J, with 19 bases between. The CDR3 region is CASRAGPLNGYTF. Written as DNA, the CDR3 is TGTGCCTCCCGGGCAGGTCCCTTAAATGGCTACACCTTC.

This clonotype was recorded many times. J is TRBJ2-5 and V is TRBV4-1; D gene unclear. V was shortened by 0 bases and J by 6 bases, with 8 bases between the two germline ends. This CDR3 comprises 13 residues. Germline loops: CDR1 MGHRA, CDR2 YSYEKL. CDR3 sequence reads: CASSQDDGQTQYF. Here the CDR3 DNA reads TGCGCCAGCAGCCAAGATGATGGGCAGACCCAGTACTTC.

This clonotype was observed at least ten times. The rearrangement joins TRBV2 to TRBJ1-1; D perhaps matches TRBD1 (5 bases). The CDR3 totals 15 residues. V lost 3 bases, J lost 7 bases, and 18 bases lay in between. Germline CDR1 reads SNHLY; CDR2 reads FYNNEI. The CDR3 loop reads CASSDEGRSGVEAFF. CDR3 DNA sequence: TGTGCCAGCAGTGACGAGGGGCGCTCCGGGGTTGAAGCTTTCTTT. The full variable domain, with the rest looked up from reference TRBV2 and TRBJ1-1, is EPEVTQTPSHQVTQMGQEVILRCVPISNHLYFYWYRQILGQKVEFLVSFYNNEISEKSEIFDDQFSVERPDGSNFTLKIRSTKLEDSAMYFCASSDEGRSGVEAFFGQGTRLTVV.

In this sample, this clonotype turned up many times. V gene TRBV7-8 combines with J gene TRBJ2-7; a possible D gene is TRBD2 (7 bases). The CDR3 is made up of 17 amino acids. The germline V gene has CDR1 SGHVS and CDR2 FQNEAQ. The V and J ends lost 5 bases and 0 bases respectively, with 20 bases between them. The CDR3 loop is CASSPVRGAVSSYEQYF. The DNA for the CDR3 is TGTGCCAGCAGCCCCGTTCGGGGGGCAGTATCCTCCTACGAGCAGTACTTC.

This clonotype was detected ten times or more. CDR3 protein: CASSLRQVSYEQYF. For the CDR3, the DNA is TGTGCCAGCAGCCTCCGACAGGTCAGCTACGAGCAGTACTTC. The chain links TRBV11-2 to TRBJ2-7, with TRBD1 as a possible D gene (6 bases). The germline V gene has CDR1 SGHAT and CDR2 FQNNGV. Trimming removed 5 bases at V and 3 bases at J, with 14 bases between. The CDR3 has 14 amino acids.

The chain couples TRBV2 to TRBJ2-7; D might be TRBD2 (5 bases). The length of the CDR3 is 15 residues. CDR1 SNHLY and CDR2 FYNNEI come from the germline V gene. Trimming removed 6 bases from V and 2 bases from J, with 17 bases in between. Written as DNA, the CDR3 is TGTGCCAGCAGCCTCGGAGGAGTGAGCCCCTACGAGCAGTACTTC. It translates to CASSLGGVSPYEQYF.

This clonotype was counted between two and nine times. With a much larger clone just one base away, this may be a read error. The V gene is TRBV29-1, the J gene TRBJ2-5; D not resolved. Germline loops: CDR1 SQVTM, CDR2 ANQGSEA. This CDR3 has 12 amino acids. DNA of the CDR3: TGCAGCGTTCGTCCACAAGACGAGGCCCAGCACTTC. Translated, it gives CSVRPQDEAQHF.

This clonotype occurred a few times. The chain carries TRBV7-2 and TRBJ1-1, with D tentatively TRBD1 (5 bases). The germline V gene encodes CDR1 SGHTA and CDR2 FQGNSA. The CDR3 covers 14 residues. Trimming took 2 bases from V and 6 from J, leaving 13 bases between them. The CDR3 sequence is CASSLSGITSEAFF. DNA of the CDR3: TGTGCCAGCAGCTTATCAGGGATAACCTCTGAAGCTTTCTTT.

The chain combines TRBV20-1 with TRBJ2-2, with a tentative D call TRBD1 (5 bases). The CDR3 sequence is 14 residues long. The germline CDR1 and CDR2 sequences are DFQATT and SNEGSKA (reference sequence). V was clipped by 2 bases and J by 5 bases, with 12 bases between them. The CDR3 region is CSARPDSLTGELFF. DNA of the CDR3: TGCAGTGCTAGACCTGACAGTTTAACCGGGGAGCTGTTTTTT.

This clonotype was picked up a small number of times. For the CDR3, the DNA is TGTGCCAGCAGGAGGGGGTTCGGGGACACTGAAGCTTTCTTT. This gives the protein CASRRGFGDTEAFF. The gene calls are TRBV27 and TRBJ1-1; a weak D match, TRBD1 (6 bases). The ends were cut back, 6 bases at V and 3 bases at J, with 14 bases in the middle. The CDR3 is 14 amino acids. From germline, CDR1 is MNHEY and CDR2 SMNVEV (reference sequence).

This clonotype was observed at least ten times. This sequence joins TRBV18 and TRBJ2-5; 7 nucleotides agree with TRBD1. V was clipped by 4 bases and J by 3 bases; unmatched bases: 5. Germline V gene lookup returns CDR1 KGHSH and CDR2 LQKENI. The CDR3 runs to 14 residues. The CDR3 DNA follows: TGTGCCAGCTCACGGGGACAGTCGAAAGAGACCCAGTACTTC. Its translation: CASSRGQSKETQYF. Based on the CDR3 plus reference TRBV18 and TRBJ2-5, the full variable domain is NAGVMQNPRHLVRRRGQEARLRCSPMKGHSHVYWYRQLPEEGLKFMVYLQKENIIDESGMPKERFSAEFPKEGPSILRIQQVVRGDSAAYFCASSRGQSKETQYFGPGTRLLVL.

This clonotype appeared many times. This chain connects TRBV7-8 to TRBJ1-5; TRBD1 matches 11 bases. The germline gives CDR1 SGHVS, CDR2 FQNEAQ. The CDR3 has 17 residues. After removal of 0 bases from V and 2 bases from J, the junction contained 3 bases not matched to a gene. The DNA for the CDR3 is TGTGCCAGCAGCTTAGCGCGGGGACAGGGGGGCAATCAGCCCCAGCATTTT. This translates into CASSLARGQGGNQPQHF. Full variable domain (missing parts from reference TRBV7-8 and TRBJ1-5): GAGVSQSPRYKVAKRGQDVALRCDPISGHVSLFWYQQALGQGPEFLTYFQNEAQLDKSGLPSDRFFAERPEGSVSTLKIQRTQQEDSAVYLCASSLARGQGGNQPQHFGDGTRLSIL.

In regard to this clonotype: Relative to the germline gene, one junction end is altered; a read error may explain this. The chain couples TRBV6-1 to TRBJ2-7, with 8 bases that match TRBD2. This CDR3 contains 16 residues. Germline CDR1 MNHNS, CDR2 SASEGT. In DNA, the CDR3 is TGTGCCAGCAGTGAATTTCCGAGCGGGAGAGCCTACGGGCAGTACTTC. Translating gives CASSEFPSGRAYGQYF.

This clonotype was counted many times. The rearrangement uses TRBV20-1 and TRBJ2-7; D gene ambiguous. Germline CDR1 and CDR2: DFQATT and SNEGSKA (reference sequence). CDR3 length: 14 amino acids. The V gene lost 1 base and the J gene lost 0 bases, with 10 bases spanning the gap. As DNA, the CDR3 is TGCAGTGCTAGAGTGGACGCCCTCTCCTACGAGCAGTACTTC. Its translation is CSARVDALSYEQYF.

The chain uses TRBV10-2 and TRBJ2-7, with TRBD2 as a possible D gene (5 bases). The CDR3 is made up of 16 amino acids. Trimming removed 6 bases at V and 6 bases at J, with 24 bases between. Germline V CDR1 and CDR2: WSHSY, SAAADI. The CDR3, as DNA: TGCGCCAGCAGCTCCCACCAGGACTCGCTTAAATCCGAGCAGTACTTC. It is translated as CASSSHQDSLKSEQYF.

Ten or more counts support this clonotype. V is TRBV14 and J is TRBJ2-5, with no clear D. Germline V gives CDR1 SGHDN, CDR2 FVKESK. This CDR3 region has 12 residues. V lost 0 bases to trimming and J lost 5 bases, with 4 bases between them. In nucleotides, the CDR3 is TGTGCCAGCAGCCAAGAACGGGAGACCCAGTACTTC. Its translation: CASSQERETQYF.

This clonotype was detected ten times or more. The chain uses TRBV7-9 and TRBJ2-7; D is tentatively TRBD1 or TRBD2 (6 bases each). CDR3 size: 14 residues. Between the trimmed V and J ends, which lost 5 bases and 6 bases, there was a span of 17 bases. The germline gives CDR1 SEHNR, CDR2 FQNEAQ (reference sequence). In DNA, the CDR3 is TGTGCCAGCAGCCCCCACGTAGGGGGAGGCGAGCAGTACTTC. It specifies CASSPHVGGGEQYF.

Points on this clonotype: This may arise from a read error, as a much more abundant clone is one base away. This chain connects TRBV7-8 to TRBJ1-2; D unresolved. Germline lookup yields CDR1 SGHVS and CDR2 FQNEAQ. Trimming shortened V by 4 bases and J by 0 bases, and 18 bases separated the two germline ends. This CDR3 contains 17 residues. The CDR3 is CASSSEDPRATNYGYTF. The CDR3 DNA follows: TGTGCCAGCAGCTCAGAAGACCCGCGGGCGACTAACTATGGCTACACCTTC.

Notes on this clonotype: An end of the junction does not agree with germline; a read error may underlie this. The chain uses TRBV29-1 and TRBJ1-2, with D possibly matching TRBD1 (6 bases). The CDR3 extends over 13 amino acids. The germline V gene has CDR1 SQVTM and CDR2 ANQGSEA. The CDR3 sequence: CSVTGTSNYCYTF. CDR3 DNA: TGCAGCGTGACCGGGACATCCAACTATTGCTACACCTTC.